The source of this T cell receptor (beta chain) is a study of beta chain features in type 1 diabetes. About this clone: Its specificity is not known.

Each of the sorted populations had a purity greater than 95%. CDR1 is MNHEY, CDR2 SVGAGI, per germline. This CDR3 has 15 residues. Deletions cut 3 bases from V and 4 bases from J, with 12 bases between. The entirety of the isolated RNA underwent reverse transcription, so expressed TCRB transcripts were sequenced. About 3.6 million reads on average were seen across naive, central memory and regulatory T cell samples. Sequencing used immunoSEQ multiplex PCR; TCRdb keeps in-frame clones, though not all of them. The sample carries a few hundred thousand clones, approximately 10% recorded once. The study, taken as a whole, reports: Among patients with Type 1 diabetes, TCRB CDR3s were moderately but significantly shorter in every one of the four CD4+ subsets. A potential influence of HLA type upon TCRB rearrangement remained unresolved herein.

This receptor was taken from a woman in her twenties or thirties in good health. Sequencing was done on a sample of naive CD4+ T cells from blood. This chain uses TRBV6-5 with TRBJ2-2; TRBD1 might be the D (5 bases). The CDR3 coding sequence is TGTGCCAGCAGTTATGGGTCAGGGTTCACCGGGGAGCTGTTTTTT. It yields the protein CASSYGSGFTGELFF.